This T cell receptor (beta chain) was profiled in a study of control samples from healthy donors and cancer patients. This clone has only one observation. Method: immunoSEQ multiplex PCR; TCRdb's copy keeps in-frame clones and lacks some. The sample carries 100,000 to 150,000 clones, under 95% recorded once. The V segment lost 4 bases and the J segment 4 bases; nucleotides outside the gene matches: 13. Germline-derived CDR1 and CDR2 are SGHRS and YFSETQ. CDR3 length: 18 residues. This chain uses TRBV5-1 with TRBJ2-2, with 10 nucleotides matching TRBD1. The sequenced material came from blood. The sequence came from a man in his late teens or twenties in good health. The CDR3 reads CASSRGTGANWSTGELFF. CDR3 coding DNA: TGCGCCAGCAGCCGCGGGACAGGGGCAAATTGGAGCACCGGGGAGCTGTTTTTT. The full variable domain, completed using reference TRBV5-1 and TRBJ2-2, is KAGVTQTPRYLIKTRGQQVTLSCSPISGHRSVSWYQQTPGQGLQFLFEYFSETQRNKGNFPGRFSGRQFSNSRSEMNVSTLELGDSALYLCASSRGTGANWSTGELFFGEGSRLTVL.